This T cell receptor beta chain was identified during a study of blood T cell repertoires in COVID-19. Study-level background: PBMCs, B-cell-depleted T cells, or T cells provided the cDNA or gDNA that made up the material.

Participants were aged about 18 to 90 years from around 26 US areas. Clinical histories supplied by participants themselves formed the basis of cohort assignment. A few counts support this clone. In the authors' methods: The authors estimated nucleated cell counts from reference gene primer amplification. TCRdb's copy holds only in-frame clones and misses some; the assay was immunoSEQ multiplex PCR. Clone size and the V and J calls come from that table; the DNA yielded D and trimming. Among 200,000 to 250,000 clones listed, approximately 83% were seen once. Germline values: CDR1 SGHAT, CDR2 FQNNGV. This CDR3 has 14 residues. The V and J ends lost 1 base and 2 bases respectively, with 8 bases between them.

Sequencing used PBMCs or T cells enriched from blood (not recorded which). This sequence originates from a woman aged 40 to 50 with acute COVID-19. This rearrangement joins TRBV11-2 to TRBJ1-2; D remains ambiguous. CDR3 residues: CASSLGLGNYGYTF. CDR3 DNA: TGTGCCAGCAGCTTAGGGCTAGGAAACTATGGCTACACCTTC.